This T cell receptor (beta chain) is drawn from a study of vaccination effects on CD4 cells after COVID-19. Findings and limits, study-wide: Early timepoints after infection were absent, and convalescent patients were few in the study.

As regards this clone: Its cognate antigen is unknown.

Expansion of antigen-specific CD4+ T cells with viral peptide pools was carried out by the ViraFEST assay before sequencing. Cultured cells yielded isolated CD4+ T cells after nine to ten days. Two-dose BNT162b2 or mRNA-1273 vaccination was given to participants. Vaccinees lacked prior SARS-CoV-2 infection and tested negative for nucleocapsid antibodies. Wells containing a few million PBMC each were cultured with 9 to 10 IU/ml IL-2 and around 10 ug/ml peptides. Method: immunoSEQ multiplex PCR; TCRdb's copy keeps in-frame clones and lacks some. The sample carries 35,000 to 40,000 clones, about 80% recorded once. V shed 6 bases and J shed 3 bases, with 11 bases lying between them. This CDR3 spans 13 amino acids. The V gene's germline CDR1 is MNHNY and CDR2 SVGAGI (reference sequence).

The J gene is TRBJ1-2, the V gene TRBV6-6; D perhaps matches TRBD1 (5 bases). This TCR came from a human donor who received a COVID-19 vaccine. Some clones in this sample may be carry-over from other donors' samples. The sequenced sample was CD4+ T cells from PBMCs cultured with HCoV-NL63 spike peptides, obtained after COVID-19 vaccination. The CDR3 region has the DNA TGTGCCAGCAGACAAGGGGCGGACTATGGCTACACCTTC. Translation: CASRQGADYGYTF.